This T cell receptor beta chain was captured by sequencing in a study of blood T cells in healthy people across ages. Trimming pared 3 bases from V and 10 bases from J, leaving 16 bases between. This CDR3 is built from 14 residues. Germline V gives CDR1 MNHEY, CDR2 SMNVEV (reference sequence). Combining a sample-barcoded 5' primer with a J-beta primer mix, a second PCR ran for roughly 7 to 11 cycles. TCRdb passed the 5' RACE reads through MiXCR, listing each CDR3 protein once. The sample shows 700,000 to 1,000,000 distinct CDR3 sequences, under 45% of them seen only once. J is TRBJ2-1 and V is TRBV27; D not certain. Sequencing was done on a sample of blood. The receptor's source is a man aged 55 to 70 in good health. This CDR3 reads CASSFDKVRQEQFF. For the CDR3, the DNA is TGTGCCAGCAGTTTTGACAAGGTGAGGCAGGAGCAGTTCTTC.